This TCR beta chain was observed in a study of blood T cells in healthy people across ages. The overall study: When template switching was applied, about one barcoded beta molecule was captured per two T cells. Study-level findings and limits: The study found TCR beta diversity correlated strongly with naive T cell percentage.

The CDR3 covers 16 residues. V dropped 4 bases and J dropped 3; count of bases not matched to a gene: 4. CDR1 is SQVTM, CDR2 ANQGSEA, per germline. Only a few counts were recorded for this clonotype. The target antigen is unknown. Using a J-beta primer mix together with a sample-barcoded 5' primer, a second PCR was run for about 7 to 12 cycles. TCRdb ran MiXCR on the 5' RACE reads and lists one entry per CDR3 protein. Of about 970,000 distinct CDR3 sequences listed, roughly 51% are singletons. There were at least 6 micrograms of total RNA extracted from every sample. The chain is built from TRBV29-1 and TRBJ2-1; 15 bases line up with TRBD2. The source of this sequence is a woman aged 55-70 years in good health. The sequenced material came from blood. The CDR3 protein is CSVGGLAGGDYNEQFF. The CDR3 DNA sequence: TGCAGCGTTGGAGGACTAGCGGGAGGGGACTACAATGAGCAGTTCTTC.